This T cell receptor beta chain was sequenced for a study of post-analysis software for immune sequencing data. Study results and caveats: Elevated frequency relative to controls characterized several TRBV segments in patients, TRBV5-6, TRBV5-1 and TRBV20-1 among them.

The CDR3 loop spans 15 amino acids. CDR1 is SGHRS and CDR2 is YFSETQ in the germline V gene. V lost 7 bases and J lost 5, with 20 bases in between. The table lists this clonotype with a few counts. Its antigen is currently unknown. Unique-molecular-identifier-tagged TCR beta cDNA libraries were used. TCRdb re-called the PCR reads with MiXCR, one entry per CDR3 protein. The data hold more than 500,000 distinct CDR3 sequences, with around 31% observed a single time. The TCR originated in a girl aged 2-17 years with multiple sclerosis. The chain couples TRBV5-1 to TRBJ2-3, with D possibly matching TRBD2 (6 bases). Sequenced sample: blood. The CDR3 DNA reads as TGCGCCAGCCGAGTCGGGACTTGGACGGAAGATACGCAGTATTTT. Translating it yields CASRVGTWTEDTQYF.